This TCR beta chain originates from a study of CD8+CD57+ T cells in acquired aplastic anemia. This clonotype showed up just a few times. The CDR3 sequence is 14 residues long. Trimming took 5 bases from V and 4 from J; bases not matched to a gene: 5. Germline V gives CDR1 LNHDA, CDR2 SQIVND (reference sequence). The use of genomic DNA as template underpinned the TCR beta VDJ and CDR3 profiling. TCRdb passed the reads through MiXCR, listing each CDR3 protein once. The data show approximately 190,000 distinct CDR3 sequences, 48% seen once. All patients picked for sequencing had shown, by flow cytometry, an expansion of CD8+CD57+ cells. Every patient had severe acquired aplastic anemia.

The sample consisted of sorted CD4+, CD8+, or CD8+CD57+ T cells (not recorded which) from PBMCs. This TCR came from a human donor with aplastic anemia. The V call is TRBV19, the J call TRBJ1-5, with 7 positions matching TRBD1. For the CDR3, the DNA is TGTGCCAGTAGTGTCCGGGACAGTAATCAGCCCCAGCATTTT. Its translation is CASSVRDSNQPQHF.